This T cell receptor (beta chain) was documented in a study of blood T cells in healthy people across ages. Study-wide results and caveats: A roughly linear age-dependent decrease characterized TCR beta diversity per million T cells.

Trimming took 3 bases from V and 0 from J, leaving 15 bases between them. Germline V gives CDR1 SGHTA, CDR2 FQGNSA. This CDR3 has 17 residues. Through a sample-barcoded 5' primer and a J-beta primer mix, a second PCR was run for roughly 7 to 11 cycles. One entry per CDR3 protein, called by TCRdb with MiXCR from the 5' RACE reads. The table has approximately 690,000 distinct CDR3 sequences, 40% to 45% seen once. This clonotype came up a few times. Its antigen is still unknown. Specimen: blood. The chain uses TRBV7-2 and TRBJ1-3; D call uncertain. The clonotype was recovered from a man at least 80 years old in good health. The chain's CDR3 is CASSFVGGSHSGNTIYF. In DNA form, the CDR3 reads TGTGCCAGCAGCTTTGTGGGAGGGAGCCACTCTGGAAACACCATATATTTT.